The TCR beta chain described here comes from a study of blood T cell repertoires in COVID-19. Looking at the study overall: From the United States, Italy and Spain came samples of acute and convalescent COVID-19. The analysed material was cDNA or gDNA that came from T cells, B-cell-depleted T cells, or PBMCs.

The length of the CDR3 is 15 residues. V lost 0 bases and J lost 6, with 15 bases in between. Germline assignment: CDR1 SGHDN and CDR2 FVKESK. This clone occurred once. In the authors' methods: Reference gene primer amplification gave estimated nucleated cell counts. The method was immunoSEQ multiplex PCR; TCRdb's version includes in-frame clones alone and lacks a portion of them. The V and J calls and the clone size are those of that table, but D and trimming were determined from the DNA. Among about 250,000 clones listed, about 80% were seen once. The sequenced material came from peripheral blood. The rearrangement links TRBV14 to TRBJ2-7, with D perhaps TRBD2 (6 bases). The receptor was isolated from a woman aged 80 or older with active or convalescent COVID-19. The CDR3 loop is CASSQDWRGRGEQYF. The CDR3 DNA is TGTGCCAGCAGCCAAGATTGGAGGGGACGGGGCGAGCAGTACTTC.